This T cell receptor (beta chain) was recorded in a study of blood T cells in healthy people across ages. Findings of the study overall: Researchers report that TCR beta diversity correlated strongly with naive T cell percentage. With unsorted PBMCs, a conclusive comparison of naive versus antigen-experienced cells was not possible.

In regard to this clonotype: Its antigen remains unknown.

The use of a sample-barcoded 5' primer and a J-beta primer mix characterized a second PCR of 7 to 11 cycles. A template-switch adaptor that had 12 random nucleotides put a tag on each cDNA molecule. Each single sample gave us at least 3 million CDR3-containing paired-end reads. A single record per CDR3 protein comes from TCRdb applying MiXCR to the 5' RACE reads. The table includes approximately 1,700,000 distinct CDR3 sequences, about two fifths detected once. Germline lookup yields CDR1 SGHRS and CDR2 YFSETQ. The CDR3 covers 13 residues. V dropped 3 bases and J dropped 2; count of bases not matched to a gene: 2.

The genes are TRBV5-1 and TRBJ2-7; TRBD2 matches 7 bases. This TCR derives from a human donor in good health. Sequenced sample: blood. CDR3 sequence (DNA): TGCGCCAGCAGCTCGGGAGGAGCCTACGAGCAGTACTTC. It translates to CASSSGGAYEQYF.